One and the same sample provided the 8 T cell receptor beta chains below, sequenced in a study of beta chain features in type 1 diabetes. Reverse transcribing all isolated RNA meant expressed TCRB transcripts were sequenced. Some clones are missing from TCRdb's copy, which holds only in-frame ones; the method was immunoSEQ multiplex PCR. The table has approximately 300,000 clones, more than 9.5% seen once. Sequenced sample: naive CD4+ T cells from blood. Receptors were obtained from a woman in her thirties in good health.

In this sample, this clone turned up a few times. The rearrangement links TRBV4-1 to TRBJ2-5, with 8 bases lining up with TRBD2. The CDR3 runs to 15 residues. Germline assignment: CDR1 MGHRA and CDR2 YSYEKL. V was pared by 0 bases and J by 4 bases, with 4 bases of the junction left unmatched. The CDR3 protein is CASSQDVAGRETQYF. The CDR3 DNA reads as TGCGCCAGCAGCCAAGACGTAGCGGGACGAGAGACCCAGTACTTC.

The rearrangement uses TRBV28 and TRBJ2-1; 10 bases map to TRBD2. Germline CDR1 is MDHEN and CDR2 is SYDVKM. The V and J ends lost 9 bases and 6 bases, in that order; junction bases with no gene match: 8. This CDR3 is 14 amino acids long. CDR3 in amino acids: CASNSGRFRNEQFF. The CDR3 DNA reads as TGTGCCAGTAATAGCGGGAGGTTCCGCAATGAGCAGTTCTTC.

The rearrangement links TRBV28 to TRBJ2-5, with a weak D call TRBD2 (5 bases). The CDR3 contains 13 residues. V lost 7 bases and J lost 5, with 14 bases in between. Germline-derived CDR1 and CDR2 are MDHEN and SYDVKM. CDR3 bases: TGTGCCAGCACCTATAGCGTTCTGGAGACCCAGTACTTC. It translates to CASTYSVLETQYF.

V usage is TRBV9 and J usage is TRBJ1-1; D possibly corresponds to TRBD1 (6 bases). The CDR3 runs to 15 residues. With 2 bases removed from V and 5 bases from J, the gap between germline ends came to 16 bases. Germline assignment: CDR1 SGDLS and CDR2 YYNGEE. Here the CDR3 DNA reads TGTGCCAGCAGCGTTCTACAGGACAGAGGGACTGAAGCTTTCTTT. Its translation: CASSVLQDRGTEAFF.

This clone turned up a few times. The rearrangement joins TRBV25-1 to TRBJ2-5, with a weak D call TRBD2 (6 bases). Per the germline V gene, CDR1 is MGHDK and CDR2 is SYGVNS. The V end lost 8 bases, the J end lost 5 bases, and 18 bases lay between the germline ends. This CDR3 is built from 14 residues. The CDR3 loop reads CASAPGLTPETQYF. CDR3 DNA sequence: TGTGCCAGCGCACCGGGACTTACACCCGAGACCCAGTACTTC. The full variable domain, in which reference TRBV25-1 and TRBJ2-5 provide the parts outside the CDR3, is EADIYQTPRYLVIGTGKKITLECSQTMGHDKMYWYQQDPGMELHLIHYSYGVNSTEKGDLSSESTVSRIRTEHFPLTLESARPSHTSQYLCASAPGLTPETQYFGPGTRLLVL.

The chain has TRBV4-1 and TRBJ2-1; 9 bases are a match to TRBD2. The ends lost 1 base at V and 16 bases at J; junction bases unmatched: 11. The CDR3 runs 14 residues. Germline CDR1 MGHRA, CDR2 YSYEKL. This CDR3 reads CASSQVGGLAGYFF. The CDR3 DNA sequence: TGCGCCAGCAGCCAAGTGGGTGGGCTAGCGGGATACTTCTTC.

This clone was recorded a few times. V usage is TRBV9 and J usage is TRBJ2-2; D uncertain. The V and J ends lost 0 bases and 0 bases respectively, with 6 bases between them. CDR1 and CDR2 (germline): SGDLS, YYNGEE. The CDR3 consists of 15 residues. The CDR3: CASSVDSTNTGELFF. In DNA, the CDR3 is TGTGCCAGCAGCGTAGATTCCACGAACACCGGGGAGCTGTTTTTT. Filled out from reference TRBV9 and TRBJ2-2, the complete variable domain reads DSGVTQTPKHLITATGQRVTLRCSPRSGDLSVYWYQQSLDQGLQFLIQYYNGEERAKGNILERFSAQQFPDLHSELNLSSLELGDSALYFCASSVDSTNTGELFFGEGSRLTVL.

The chain recombines TRBV6-7 with TRBJ2-5, with D possibly TRBD1 on 5 matching bases. TRBV6-7 is assigned to the ORF class and has an uncertain function. V shed 11 bases and J shed 6 bases, with 13 bases lying between them. This CDR3 spans 11 amino acids. The CDR3 DNA reads TGTGCCGGACACCATCGGAAGACCCAGTACTTC. Its protein product is CAGHHRKTQYF.